The 14 T cell receptor beta chains in this list originate from one sample, sequenced in a study of shared clonotypes between healthy human individuals. Data came from immunoSEQ multiplex PCR; TCRdb stores just in-frame clones and leaves some out. The sample gives roughly 1,800,000 clones, about 95% of which show up once; 1% to 1.5% is in the top ten. Terminally differentiated effector memory CD45RA+ cells were excluded by CCR7 positive selection of CD45RO-negative cells. Sequencing was done on a sample of naive CD8+ T cells sorted from blood. The receptor set was obtained from a man younger than 35 in good health.

This chain connects TRBV11-2 to TRBJ1-6; D is undetermined. Germline V lookup: CDR1 SGHAT, CDR2 FQNNGV. This CDR3 region has 14 residues. Deletions cut 0 bases from V and 6 bases from J, with 6 bases between. The CDR3 nucleotides read TGTGCCAGCAGCTTAGAGTTTAGTAATTCACCCCTCCACTTT. Amino acids: CASSLEFSNSPLHF.

This chain connects TRBV27 to TRBJ2-7, with TRBD2 identical over 10 bases. The V gene end was trimmed by 5 bases and the J gene end by 6 bases; junction bases not matched to a gene: 13. Germline V gene sequence: CDR1 MNHEY, CDR2 SMNVEV (reference sequence). This CDR3 is built from 16 residues. The CDR3 DNA follows: TGTGCCAGCAGTCCCTCAGCGGGGGGGCGCCTCCTCGAGCAGTACTTC. Translated: CASSPSAGGRLLEQYF.

This clone was seen a single time. The V call is TRBV7-9, the J call TRBJ2-7, with D possibly being TRBD2 (6 bases). The CDR3 length is 15 residues. The germline V gene encodes CDR1 SEHNR and CDR2 FQNEAQ (reference sequence). Between the trimmed V and J ends, which lost 4 bases and 3 bases, there was a span of 16 bases. Here the CDR3 DNA reads TGTGCCAGCAGCTCAGCGGCTAGCGCGAACTACGAGCAGTACTTC. This encodes CASSSAASANYEQYF.

This chain uses TRBV5-6 with TRBJ1-1, with 7 bases fitting TRBD1. The V gene's germline CDR1 is SGHDT and CDR2 YYEEEE. The CDR3 runs 16 residues. After removal of 6 bases from V and 5 bases from J, the junction contained 16 bases not matched to a gene. CDR3 residues: CASTAPGQQRRTEAFF. CDR3 sequence (DNA): TGTGCCAGCACCGCCCCGGGACAGCAGAGAAGGACTGAAGCTTTCTTT.

The chain recombines TRBV14 with TRBJ2-7; unclear D gene. The CDR3 sequence is 11 residues long. Deletions cut 1 base from V and 6 bases from J, with 4 bases between. CDR1 SGHDN and CDR2 FVKESK come from the germline V gene. CDR3 protein: CASSQAVEQYF. The CDR3 nucleotides read TGTGCCAGCAGCCAAGCGGTCGAGCAGTACTTC.

The chain uses TRBV19 and TRBJ2-4, with D perhaps TRBD2 (6 bases). Germline V CDR1 and CDR2: LNHDA, SQIVND (reference sequence). V lost 3 bases and J 8 bases, leaving 14 bases between the germline ends. This CDR3 contains 14 residues. Written as DNA, the CDR3 is TGTGCCAGTAGTATCGGACCACCGGGGGACATTCAGTACTTC. Translated, it gives CASSIGPPGDIQYF.

The chain links TRBV6-1 to TRBJ1-5; TRBD1 agrees at 7 bases. This CDR3 region has 15 residues. Germline V lookup: CDR1 MNHNS, CDR2 SASEGT. The V segment lost 5 bases and the J segment 3 bases; nucleotides outside the gene matches: 7. The chain's CDR3 is CASSPTDRHNQPQHF. CDR3 bases: TGTGCCAGCAGTCCCACGGACAGGCACAATCAGCCCCAGCATTTT.

The V gene is TRBV29-1, the J gene TRBJ2-5; D could derive from TRBD1 or TRBD2 (5 bases each). V shed 3 bases and J shed 5 bases, with 13 bases lying between them. The CDR3 is made up of 13 amino acids. Looked up from germline, CDR1 is SQVTM and CDR2 is ANQGSEA. CDR3 bases: TGCAGCGTTGAGGCAGGGAGAGCGGAGACCCAGTACTTC. Its protein product is CSVEAGRAETQYF.

This rearrangement joins TRBV4-1 to TRBJ1-3; D is uncertain. The CDR3 contains 15 residues. Germline V gene data show CDR1 as MGHRA and CDR2 as YSYEKL. The V end lost 1 base, the J end lost 8 bases, and 15 bases lay between the germline ends. The CDR3 DNA reads TGCGCCAGCAGCCAAGGGGGAGGACCCGGGGACACCATATATTTT. Translation: CASSQGGGPGDTIYF.

In the case of this clone: Other DNA sequences within the sample encode an identical CDR3. This chain uses TRBV9 with TRBJ2-3, with TRBD2 matching over 13 bases. This CDR3 comprises 16 residues. J gave up 2 bases and V 3 bases, and 3 bases lay outside the gene matches. From germline, CDR1 is SGDLS and CDR2 YYNGEE. The chain's CDR3 is CASSGLAGGPTDTQYF. The CDR3 bases are TGTGCCAGCAGCGGACTAGCGGGAGGCCCCACAGATACGCAGTATTTT. The full variable domain, its missing parts supplied by reference TRBV9 and TRBJ2-3, is DSGVTQTPKHLITATGQRVTLRCSPRSGDLSVYWYQQSLDQGLQFLIQYYNGEERAKGNILERFSAQQFPDLHSELNLSSLELGDSALYFCASSGLAGGPTDTQYFGPGTRLTVL.

DNA for the CDR3: TGTGCCAGCAGTTGGAAGGACCTAGCGGCCTACGAGCAGTACTTC. Translating gives CASSWKDLAAYEQYF. V is TRBV6-6 and J is TRBJ2-7; 7 bases fit TRBD2. The CDR3 is 15 amino acids. The germline V gene has CDR1 MNHNY and CDR2 SVGAGI (reference sequence). Germline trimming cut 4 bases from V and 2 bases from J; bases unmatched to any gene: 8.

V usage is TRBV27 and J usage is TRBJ2-3, with D unclear. Germline values: CDR1 MNHEY, CDR2 SMNVEV (reference sequence). This CDR3 region has 16 residues. Deletions cut 0 bases from V and 2 bases from J, with 12 bases between. CDR3 DNA: TGTGCCAGCAGTTTATCTGCAGGAACGAACACAGATACGCAGTATTTT. Its protein is CASSLSAGTNTDTQYF.

The chain is built from TRBV10-1 and TRBJ2-2, with no clear D. Looked up from germline, CDR1 is WNHNN and CDR2 is SYGVQD (reference sequence). Trimming left V 3 bases short and J 7 bases short, with 9 bases between. The CDR3 spans 13 residues. CDR3 protein: CASSETDGGELFF. Here the CDR3 DNA reads TGCGCCAGCAGTGAAACAGATGGCGGGGAGCTGTTTTTT.

This clone was observed a single time. V and J are TRBV6-5 and TRBJ2-6, with no clear D. This CDR3 has 14 residues. CDR1 is MNHEY, CDR2 SVGAGI, per germline. Trimming removed 5 bases from V and 4 bases from J, with 9 bases in between. The CDR3 region has the DNA TGTGCCAGCAGTGACTTCTTCGGGGCCAACGTCCTGACTTTC. This codes for CASSDFFGANVLTF.